A single sample is the source of the 9 T cell receptor beta chains below, sequenced in a study of blood T cell repertoires in COVID-19. Libraries were prepared by immunoSEQ multiplex PCR; TCRdb keeps only in-frame clonotypes and omits some of them. Of roughly 410,000 clones listed, roughly 86% are singletons. The specimen was peripheral blood. Receptor source: a woman aged 55-69 years with COVID-19, enrolled during active disease.

The rearrangement joins TRBV28 to TRBJ1-6; D is perhaps TRBD1 (5 bases). The V gene's germline CDR1 is MDHEN and CDR2 SYDVKM. With 5 bases removed from V and 5 bases from J, the gap between germline ends came to 13 bases. The CDR3 loop spans 15 amino acids. The CDR3 region is CASSRPGLNNSPLHF. The DNA of the CDR3 is TGTGCCAGCAGTCGACCGGGACTGAATAATTCACCCCTCCACTTT.

The chain has TRBV5-1 and TRBJ1-2; D gene uncertain. The CDR3 is 15 residues long. V gave up 0 bases and J gave up 3 bases, with 12 bases separating them. Germline lookup yields CDR1 SGHRS and CDR2 YFSETQ. CDR3 in DNA: TGCGCCAGCAGCTTGGGTTCCTCGAGTTACTATGGCTACACCTTC. It codes for CASSLGSSSYYGYTF.

The chain links TRBV6-5 to TRBJ1-2; TRBD1 matches at 11 bases. With V trimmed by 0 bases and J by 6 bases, 6 bases remained unmatched. From germline, CDR1 is MNHEY and CDR2 SVGAGI. This CDR3 comprises 16 residues. The CDR3 loop reads CASSYSRKDRGHGYTF. CDR3 DNA sequence: TGTGCCAGCAGTTACTCAAGAAAGGACAGGGGGCATGGCTACACCTTC.

There are a few counts of this clone. The CDR3 region has the DNA TGTGCCAGCAGCCACCTCAGAATCACCGGGGAGCTGTTTTTT. Residues: CASSHLRITGELFF. The genes are TRBV14 and TRBJ2-2; no firm D call. Germline CDR1 reads SGHDN; CDR2 reads FVKESK. This CDR3 has 14 residues. Trimming took off 3 bases at V and 4 bases at J, with 9 bases between the two ends.

CDR3 amino acids: CASSQVLLLNTEAFF. DNA of the CDR3: TGTGCCAGCAGCCAAGTACTTCTCTTGAACACTGAAGCTTTCTTT. The J gene is TRBJ1-1, the V gene TRBV3-1 (or the pseudogene TRBV3-2); D not resolved. With 1 base removed from V and 0 bases from J, the gap between germline ends came to 9 bases. The CDR3 contains 15 residues. CDR1 LGHDT and CDR2 YNNKEL come from the germline V gene (reference sequence).

V usage is TRBV28 and J usage is TRBJ1-1; no clear D gene. Germline CDR1 and CDR2: MDHEN and SYDVKM. Trimming left V 3 bases short and J 1 base short, with 6 bases between. The CDR3 spans 13 residues. Here the CDR3 DNA reads TGTGCCAGCAGTTTCGAGGCGAACACTGAAGCTTTCTTT. It translates to CASSFEANTEAFF.

The chain uses TRBV11-2 and TRBJ1-2; 8 bases are shared with TRBD1. Trimming took 5 bases from V and 2 from J; bases not matched to a gene: 7. Germline assignment: CDR1 SGHAT and CDR2 FQNNGV. The CDR3 contains 15 residues. CDR3 coding DNA: TGTGCCAGCAGCCTACGGACAGGGAAAAACTATGGCTACACCTTC. Encoded protein: CASSLRTGKNYGYTF.

The chain uses TRBV19 and TRBJ1-5; no definite D call. CDR1 and CDR2 (germline): LNHDA, SQIVND (reference sequence). The length of the CDR3 is 17 residues. The germline V and J ends were trimmed by 4 bases and 0 bases, with 16 bases remaining between them. CDR3 loop: CASSKRPSDFSNQPQHF. For the CDR3, the DNA is TGTGCCAGTAGTAAGAGGCCCTCCGATTTTAGCAATCAGCCCCAGCATTTT.

The genes are TRBV7-2 and TRBJ1-4; a possible D gene is TRBD1 (5 bases). Germline V gives CDR1 SGHTA, CDR2 FQGNSA. Trimming pared 5 bases from V and 11 bases from J, leaving 18 bases between. The CDR3 spans 14 residues. CDR3 coding DNA: TGTGCCAGCAGCCCCCTACTGACAGTAGGGAAACTGTTTTTT. Translating it yields CASSPLLTVGKLFF.